Following are 20 T cell receptor beta chains from one sample sequenced in a study of shared clonotypes between healthy human individuals. Profiled with immunoSEQ multiplex PCR; TCRdb holds only in-frame clones, not every one. The repertoire includes more than 2 million clones, 90% to 95% of them detected once, and 1.5% to 2% sits in the top ten. It was CD45RO-negative cells, positively selected for CCR7, that made up naive CD8 cells, with terminally differentiated effector memory CD45RA+ cells excluded. The sequenced sample was naive CD8+ T cells from PBMCs. These receptors originate from a man younger than 35 in good health. Some clones in this sample may be carry-over from other donors' samples.

The rearrangement joins TRBV6-4 to TRBJ2-1; no clear D. This CDR3 spans 13 amino acids. Between the trimmed V and J ends, which lost 3 bases and 4 bases, there was a span of 7 bases. Looked up from germline, CDR1 is MRHNA and CDR2 is SNTAGT. CDR3 nucleotides: TGTGCCAGCAGTGAGTCCAATTACAATGAGCAGTTCTTC. This translates into CASSESNYNEQFF.

The chain joins TRBV4-3 to TRBJ2-1; 9 positions match TRBD2. The V and J ends lost 1 base and 15 bases, in that order; junction bases with no gene match: 10. This CDR3 comprises 14 residues. Germline V gene sequence: CDR1 LGHNA, CDR2 YSLEER. The CDR3 loop is CASSQGLGREGRFF. CDR3 coding DNA: TGCGCCAGCAGCCAAGGTTTAGGGCGGGAGGGTCGGTTCTTC.

The chain is built from TRBV5-4 and TRBJ2-7, with 7 positions matching TRBD1. The CDR3 extends over 14 amino acids. CDR1 SGHNT and CDR2 YYREEE come from the germline V gene (reference sequence). The V gene end was trimmed by 0 bases and the J gene end by 2 bases; junction bases not matched to a gene: 2. The CDR3 DNA sequence: TGTGCCAGCAGCTTGGAGGGGGCAACCTACGAGCAGTACTTC. Encoded protein: CASSLEGATYEQYF.

This rearrangement joins TRBV5-1 to TRBJ1-4; TRBD1 might be the D (6 bases). This CDR3 region has 17 residues. Germline V gives CDR1 SGHRS, CDR2 YFSETQ. Deletions cut 4 bases from V and 2 bases from J, with 18 bases between. The CDR3 DNA sequence: TGCGCCAGCAGCCCGGGGGGCAGGGTGGGGACTAATGAAAAACTGTTTTTT. It translates to CASSPGGRVGTNEKLFF.

The V gene is TRBV2, the J gene TRBJ2-7; 9 bases are shared with TRBD2. The ends lost 9 bases at V and 5 bases at J; junction bases unmatched: 8. There are 13 residues in the CDR3. CDR1 is SNHLY and CDR2 is FYNNEI in the germline V gene. The CDR3 loop is CARSVAGDDEQYF. The CDR3 DNA is TGTGCCAGGTCGGTAGCGGGAGACGACGAGCAGTACTTC.

This chain links TRBV4-3 with TRBJ2-7, with 9 positions matching TRBD1. Germline V lookup: CDR1 LGHNA, CDR2 YSLEER. V was clipped by 0 bases and J by 7 bases; unmatched bases: 7. The CDR3 loop spans 15 amino acids. The CDR3 DNA follows: TGCGCCAGCAGCCAAGACGACAGGGGGACGGGAGAGCAGTACTTC. This sequence encodes CASSQDDRGTGEQYF.

The chain uses TRBV5-1 and TRBJ1-1, with D perhaps matching TRBD1 (6 bases). CDR1 is SGHRS and CDR2 is YFSETQ in the germline V gene. Deletions cut 2 bases from V and 2 bases from J, with 13 bases between. This CDR3 is 15 amino acids long. CDR3 bases: TGCGCCAGCAGCTTCCGCATACAGGGTAACACTGAAGCTTTCTTT. It specifies CASSFRIQGNTEAFF.

This clone was seen a handful of times. This specimen includes other DNA sequences encoding the same CDR3. V and J are TRBV27 and TRBJ2-3; D is undetermined. In germline, CDR1 is MNHEY, CDR2 SMNVEV (reference sequence). Trimming stripped 5 bases from V and 2 bases from J, with 5 bases between. There are 12 residues in the CDR3. The CDR3: CASSPHTDTQYF. The CDR3 region has the DNA TGTGCCAGCAGTCCTCACACAGATACGCAGTATTTT.

V usage is TRBV28 and J usage is TRBJ2-1; 8 nucleotides line up with TRBD1. The junction had 2 bases not matched to a gene; V was cut back by 5 bases and J by 2 bases. This CDR3 is 14 amino acids long. The germline V gene has CDR1 MDHEN and CDR2 SYDVKM. The CDR3 is CASSGRGPYNEQFF. Here the CDR3 DNA reads TGTGCCAGCAGTGGCAGGGGGCCCTACAATGAGCAGTTCTTC.

The chain is built from TRBV6-1 and TRBJ1-2, with D tentatively TRBD1 (6 bases). Trimming left V 4 bases short and J 4 bases short, with 10 bases between. Germline values: CDR1 MNHNS, CDR2 SASEGT. The CDR3 is 13 amino acids. CDR3 in amino acids: CASSGDILYGYTF. CDR3 in DNA: TGTGCCAGCAGTGGGGACATACTCTATGGCTACACCTTC.

The chain employs TRBV14 and TRBJ1-1; D remains unclear. Per germline, CDR1 SGHDN and CDR2 FVKESK. V lost 1 base and J lost 1, with 10 bases in between. The CDR3 contains 15 residues. CDR3 bases: TGTGCCAGCAGCCAAGTAATTTGGGAGAACACTGAAGCTTTCTTT. This translates into CASSQVIWENTEAFF.

The chain couples TRBV5-1 to TRBJ2-2; 9 bases map to TRBD1. Germline lookup yields CDR1 SGHRS and CDR2 YFSETQ. V lost 4 bases to trimming and J lost 4 bases; unmatched junction nucleotides: 8. This CDR3 comprises 16 residues. The CDR3 sequence is CASSTDRGKVTGELFF. In DNA, the CDR3 is TGCGCCAGCAGCACGGACAGGGGAAAAGTCACCGGGGAGCTGTTTTTT. Combining the CDR3 with reference TRBV5-1 and TRBJ2-2 gives the whole variable domain KAGVTQTPRYLIKTRGQQVTLSCSPISGHRSVSWYQQTPGQGLQFLFEYFSETQRNKGNFPGRFSGRQFSNSRSEMNVSTLELGDSALYLCASSTDRGKVTGELFFGEGSRLTVL.

The rearrangement links TRBV7-9 to TRBJ1-1; D is perhaps TRBD1 (6 bases). Per germline, CDR1 SEHNR and CDR2 FQNEAQ (reference sequence). The CDR3 is 14 amino acids. Trimming shortened V by 3 bases and J by 7 bases, and 15 bases separated the two germline ends. CDR3 in amino acids: CASSLAGAIVEAFF. As DNA, the CDR3 is TGTGCCAGCAGCTTGGCAGGGGCAATAGTTGAAGCTTTCTTT.

The chain is built from TRBV7-3 and TRBJ2-1, with D maybe TRBD2 (6 bases). The germline V gene encodes CDR1 SGHTA and CDR2 FQGTGA. V was pared by 2 bases and J by 7 bases, with 24 bases between. CDR3 length equals 18 residues. CDR3 nucleotides: TGTGCCAGCAGCTTATCCCCCTGGGATGGCGGGATAGGGAATGAGCAGTTCTTC. This gives the protein CASSLSPWDGGIGNEQFF.

The chain couples TRBV7-9 to TRBJ1-4; TRBD1 matches at 7 bases. Unmatched junction bases numbered 13, after V lost 3 bases and J lost 0 bases. The CDR3 has 19 amino acids. The germline CDR1 and CDR2 sequences are SEHNR and FQNEAQ (reference sequence). Written as DNA, the CDR3 is TGTGCCAGCAGCTTCCCTGGGAGGGGGCGGGAAGCAACTAATGAAAAACTGTTTTTT. Encoded protein: CASSFPGRGREATNEKLFF.

This clone was seen a single time. V is TRBV29-1 and J is TRBJ2-7; D remains ambiguous. This CDR3 contains 12 residues. CDR1 is SQVTM, CDR2 ANQGSEA, per germline. Between the trimmed V and J ends, which lost 6 bases and 2 bases, there was a span of 11 bases. Here the CDR3 DNA reads TGCAGCGTCTTATGGACGGCCTACGAGCAGTACTTC. Translating it yields CSVLWTAYEQYF.

The chain has TRBV6-5 and TRBJ2-5; D unresolved. The germline V and J ends were trimmed by 2 bases and 5 bases, with 9 bases remaining between them. The CDR3 sequence is 13 residues long. The germline V gene encodes CDR1 MNHEY and CDR2 SVGAGI. The CDR3 coding sequence is TGTGCCAGCAGTTACCTCCCTGGGGAGACCCAGTACTTC. Translating gives CASSYLPGETQYF.

The chain employs TRBV6-6 and TRBJ2-7, with D perhaps matching TRBD1 or TRBD2 (5 bases each). V was clipped by 2 bases and J by 7 bases, with 9 bases between them. The V gene's germline CDR1 is MNHNY and CDR2 SVGAGI (reference sequence). CDR3 length equals 12 residues. CDR3 residues: CASSYGGWEQYF. DNA of the CDR3: TGTGCCAGCAGTTACGGGGGTTGGGAGCAGTACTTC.

The CDR3, as DNA: TGTGCCAGCACTCTGCGGGGCTATGGCTACACCTTC. Amino acids: CASTLRGYGYTF. V usage is TRBV28 and J usage is TRBJ1-2, with D uncertain. This CDR3 region has 12 residues. Germline values: CDR1 MDHEN, CDR2 SYDVKM. V was pared by 7 bases and J by 4 bases, with 10 bases between.

This CDR3 is CASRNRPQGSGELFF. CDR3 sequence (DNA): TGCGCCAGCAGGAATAGACCACAGGGGTCCGGGGAGCTGTTTTTT. The chain joins TRBV4-1 to TRBJ2-2; 7 bases map to TRBD1. Germline CDR1 and CDR2: MGHRA and YSYEKL. The CDR3 totals 15 residues. The trim removed 6 bases at V and 6 bases at J, leaving 10 bases unmatched.